Below, one T cell receptor (beta chain) is given with its context. Its antigen is not known. The method was immunoSEQ multiplex PCR; TCRdb's version includes in-frame clones alone and lacks a portion of them. The sample shows nearly 110,000 clones, 75% to 90% of them seen only once. The data were taken from a study of T cell responses to AZD1222 COVID-19 vaccine. Findings of the study overall: Repertoires were sampled only after the peak T cell response. Reportedly, nearly half of unique spike TCRs recognized epitopes outside B.1.351/B.1.1.7 mutations.

V lost 0 bases to trimming and J lost 7 bases, with 11 bases between them. This CDR3 spans 14 amino acids. CDR1 and CDR2 (germline): SGHRS, YFSETQ. The V gene is TRBV5-1, the J gene TRBJ1-5, with D possibly TRBD1 on 5 matching bases. This clonotype was sampled from an adult in good health. Sequencing was performed on peripheral blood, taken on day 0 of AZD1222 vaccination. The CDR3 DNA follows: TGCGCCAGCAGCTTGGATGGCAGGGTGCAGCCCCAGCATTTT. Its translation is CASSLDGRVQPQHF.